Listed here are 27 T cell receptor beta chains from one sample, sequenced in a study of human T cells and chemical hapten exposure. TCRdb re-derived calls from the RACE reads in MiXCR, one entry per CDR3 protein. Here the sample spans tens of thousands of distinct CDR3 sequences, 9.3% being singletons. Time point meaning: patch test 1, 2 weeks after DPC sensitization. Stated treatment: therapeutic diphenylcyclopropenone sensitization with weekly scalp DPC. Here the sequenced sample was whole blood, taken in connection with sensitization to the hapten diphenylcyclopropenone (DPC). Receptors originate from a woman aged 50 to 65 with alopecia areata. Some clones in this sample may be carry-over from other donors' samples.

This sequence joins TRBV10-1 and TRBJ2-3, with 8 nucleotides matching TRBD2. V lost 6 bases, J lost 0 bases, and 5 bases stayed unmatched. The CDR3 length is 15 residues. Germline values: CDR1 WNHNN, CDR2 SYGVQD (reference sequence). CDR3 residues: CASSNLAGSTDTQYF. For the CDR3, the DNA is TGCGCCAGCAGCAACCTAGCGGGTAGCACAGATACGCAGTATTTT.

This clonotype was seen more than once but under ten times. V and J are TRBV2 and TRBJ2-1; D is ambiguous. This CDR3 region has 13 residues. The germline V gene encodes CDR1 SNHLY and CDR2 FYNNEI. The V end was cut by 5 bases, the J end by 5 bases, with 10 bases between. For the CDR3, the DNA is TGTGCCAGCAGTCTTAGCCGAAACAATGAGCAGTTCTTC. Translated: CASSLSRNNEQFF. Variable domain in full (rest from reference TRBV2 and TRBJ2-1): EPEVTQTPSHQVTQMGQEVILRCVPISNHLYFYWYRQILGQKVEFLVSFYNNEISEKSEIFDDQFSVERPDGSNFTLKIRSTKLEDSAMYFCASSLSRNNEQFFGPGTRLTVL.

This clonotype showed up many times. The V gene is TRBV4-3, the J gene TRBJ1-4, with TRBD1 matching 7 bases. Germline V gene data show CDR1 as LGHNA and CDR2 as YSLEER. After removal of 0 bases from V and 4 bases from J, the junction contained 5 bases not matched to a gene. The CDR3 spans 16 residues. The CDR3 sequence is CASSQEPRQGNEKLFF. CDR3 in DNA: TGCGCCAGCAGCCAAGAACCCCGACAGGGTAATGAAAAACTGTTTTTT.

Here the CDR3 reads CASRAPGTDTQYF. The CDR3 nucleotides are TGTGCCAGCAGAGCTCCAGGCACAGATACGCAGTATTTT. The V gene is TRBV2, the J gene TRBJ2-3; no clear D. CDR1 SNHLY and CDR2 FYNNEI come from the germline V gene. This CDR3 contains 13 residues. V shed 6 bases and J shed 1 base, with 8 bases lying between them.

This clonotype was seen at least ten times. CDR3 amino acids: CASSAPGTSGSNEQFF. The CDR3, as DNA: TGTGCCAGCAGTGCCCCCGGGACTAGCGGTAGCAATGAGCAGTTCTTC. The chain couples TRBV12-3 or TRBV12-4 to TRBJ2-1, with 11 bases that match TRBD2. The CDR3 covers 16 residues. The trim removed 5 bases at V and 6 bases at J, leaving 9 bases unmatched.

This clonotype has a count of ten or more. The chain links TRBV7-6 to TRBJ1-3; D unclear. V was trimmed by 2 bases and J by 0 bases, leaving 11 bases between them. CDR1 SGHVS and CDR2 FNYEAQ come from the germline V gene. The length of the CDR3 is 16 residues. The CDR3 spells CASSLRAPNSGNTIYF. The CDR3 coding sequence is TGTGCCAGCAGCTTAAGGGCACCCAACTCTGGAAACACCATATATTTT. Full variable domain (outside the CDR3, taken from reference TRBV7-6 and TRBJ1-3): GAGVSQSPRYKVTKRGQDVALRCDPISGHVSLYWYRQALGQGPEFLTYFNYEAQQDKSGLPNDRFSAERPEGSISTLTIQRTEQRDSAMYRCASSLRAPNSGNTIYFGEGSWLTVV.

The chain has TRBV12-3 or TRBV12-4 and TRBJ2-2; the D is unclear. CDR3 size: 15 residues. Trimming shortened V by 8 bases and J by 4 bases, and 17 bases separated the two germline ends. The CDR3 region is CASQVQAVGTGELFF. The CDR3 DNA reads as TGTGCCAGCCAGGTCCAGGCAGTGGGCACCGGGGAGCTGTTTTTT.

This clonotype was detected ten times or more. The chain combines TRBV7-9 with TRBJ1-2; TRBD1 matches 10 bases. CDR1 and CDR2 (germline): SEHNR, FQNEAQ (reference sequence). This CDR3 has 14 residues. Germline trimming cut 5 bases from V and 2 bases from J; bases unmatched to any gene: 2. CDR3 sequence (DNA): TGTGCCAGCAGCACGGACAGGGGGAACTATGGCTACACCTTC. Its translation is CASSTDRGNYGYTF.

The sample holds many counts of this clonotype. The chain couples TRBV5-4 to TRBJ2-7; TRBD1 matches 11 bases. The CDR3 is made up of 15 amino acids. The ends lost 4 bases at V and 6 bases at J; junction bases unmatched: 9. Germline-derived CDR1 and CDR2 are SGHNT and YYREEE (reference sequence). CDR3 nucleotides: TGTGCCAGCAGCACCGGACAGGGGGCGCCCGGCGAGCAGTACTTC. This sequence encodes CASSTGQGAPGEQYF.

The sample holds many counts of this clonotype. The rearrangement joins TRBV29-1 to TRBJ1-1, with D possibly being TRBD1 (5 bases). Germline V gives CDR1 SQVTM, CDR2 ANQGSEA. The CDR3 has 11 amino acids. V lost 6 bases and J lost 4, with 9 bases in between. This chain's CDR3 is CSVKRGTEAFF. The CDR3 DNA sequence: TGCAGCGTGAAAAGGGGCACTGAAGCTTTCTTT.

This clonotype was counted at least ten times. This sequence joins TRBV29-1 and TRBJ2-1; D ambiguous. V was trimmed by 7 bases and J by 6 bases, leaving 10 bases between them. The length of the CDR3 is 11 residues. From germline, CDR1 is SQVTM and CDR2 ANQGSEA. The CDR3 loop reads CSGGSGNEQFF. CDR3 bases: TGCAGCGGCGGTTCTGGCAATGAGCAGTTCTTC.

This clonotype was seen many times. The chain uses TRBV28 and TRBJ2-5; possible D gene TRBD1, 5 bases. This CDR3 is 14 amino acids long. The germline V gene has CDR1 MDHEN and CDR2 SYDVKM. V was cut by 7 bases and J by 1 base, with 13 bases left in between. The DNA of the CDR3 is TGTGCCAGCAAACCGCAGGGTGCCCAAGAGACCCAGTACTTC. This codes for CASKPQGAQETQYF. Together with reference TRBV28 and TRBJ2-5, the CDR3 gives the full variable domain: DVKVTQSSRYLVKRTGEKVFLECVQDMDHENMFWYRQDPGLGLRLIYFSYDVKMKEKGDIPEGYSVSREKKERFSLILESASTNQTSMYLCASKPQGAQETQYFGPGTRLLVL.

The sample holds many counts of this clonotype. This chain connects TRBV20-1 to TRBJ2-7; 14 nucleotides agree with TRBD2. The CDR3 has 16 residues. Germline loops: CDR1 DFQATT, CDR2 SNEGSKA (reference sequence). Trimming at V came to 3 bases and at J to 7 bases, leaving 11 bases not matched to a gene. The CDR3 DNA sequence: TGCAGTGCTAGCCGAGGAGGACTAGCGGGAGGAGGTGAGCAGTACTTC. It codes for CSASRGGLAGGGEQYF.

This clonotype was seen repeatedly, ten times or more. The chain couples TRBV6-5 to TRBJ2-3, with D uncertain. V was shortened by 10 bases and J by 0 bases, with 20 bases between the two germline ends. CDR1 MNHEY and CDR2 SVGAGI come from the germline V gene. The CDR3 totals 16 residues. The CDR3 DNA sequence: TGTGCCACTTCCTCACGCGGAGCATCTAGCACAGATACGCAGTATTTT. Translating gives CATSSRGASSTDTQYF.

This clonotype was seen ten or more times. The V and J genes are TRBV27 and TRBJ2-1, with D possibly being TRBD1 or TRBD2 (6 bases each). Trimming pared 8 bases from V and 9 bases from J, leaving 23 bases between. The CDR3 is made up of 15 amino acids. The V gene's germline CDR1 is MNHEY and CDR2 SMNVEV (reference sequence). As DNA, the CDR3 is TGTGCCAGCTCACAATCGGGGGCCCCCTTACGTGAGCAGTTCTTC. Its translation: CASSQSGAPLREQFF.

The chain recombines TRBV19 with TRBJ2-7; D may be TRBD1 or TRBD2 (6 bases each). V was shortened by 11 bases and J by 1 base, with 27 bases between the two germline ends. This CDR3 has 17 residues. Germline CDR1 LNHDA, CDR2 SQIVND (reference sequence). As DNA, the CDR3 is TGTGCCTCCAAACCCCGGGACAACCGGAGGGATTCCTACGAGCAGTACTTC. Translating gives CASKPRDNRRDSYEQYF.

This chain links TRBV11-2 with TRBJ2-3; D remains unclear. The CDR3 contains 13 residues. Trimming cost V 3 bases and J 3 bases, with 7 bases left between them. CDR1 and CDR2 from the germline V gene are SGHAT and FQNNGV. The CDR3 region has the DNA TGTGCCAGCAGCTTGCCGGCGACAGATACGCAGTATTTT. Its translation: CASSLPATDTQYF.

This clonotype was seen repeatedly, ten times or more. The chain uses TRBV5-1 and TRBJ2-7, with TRBD2 matching over 11 bases. Trimming at V came to 4 bases and at J to 2 bases, leaving 8 bases not matched to a gene. Germline CDR1 reads SGHRS; CDR2 reads YFSETQ. The length of the CDR3 is 16 residues. CDR3 region: CASSHTTSGITYEQYF. CDR3 nucleotide sequence: TGCGCCAGCAGCCACACGACTAGCGGGATCACCTACGAGCAGTACTTC.

This clonotype was observed at least ten times. The chain uses TRBV7-6 and TRBJ2-6, with D perhaps TRBD2 (6 bases). Germline CDR1 reads SGHVS; CDR2 reads FNYEAQ. This CDR3 has 18 amino acids. The V end lost 4 bases, the J end lost 1 base, and 17 bases lay between the germline ends. The CDR3, as DNA: TGTGCCAGCAGCTCCGGCGGGACCGTCGTTTCTGGGGCCAACGTCCTGACTTTC. This encodes CASSSGGTVVSGANVLTF.

This clonotype was seen at least ten times. V and J are TRBV7-6 and TRBJ1-3; D uncertain. This CDR3 has 14 amino acids. Germline-derived CDR1 and CDR2 are SGHVS and FNYEAQ. Trimming took off 4 bases at V and 4 bases at J, with 11 bases between the two ends. The CDR3 nucleotides read TGTGCCAGCAGCTCAGTCGGGGTCGGAAACACCATATATTTT. It is translated as CASSSVGVGNTIYF.

Many counts were recorded for this clonotype. The chain uses TRBV7-7 and TRBJ2-5; TRBD1 might be the D (6 bases). CDR1 and CDR2 (germline): SSHAT, FNYEAQ (reference sequence). This CDR3 region has 14 residues. Trimming cost V 4 bases and J 4 bases, with 13 bases left between them. The CDR3 sequence: CASSSGQPGETQYF. Here the CDR3 DNA reads TGTGCCAGCAGCTCTGGACAGCCAGGAGAGACCCAGTACTTC.

This clonotype was seen many times. The J gene is TRBJ2-5, the V gene TRBV5-1; 7 nucleotides line up with TRBD2. CDR1 and CDR2 from the germline V gene are SGHRS and YFSETQ. V gave up 1 base and J gave up 2 bases; unmatched junction bases: 5. This CDR3 has 15 amino acids. Here the CDR3 DNA reads TGCGCCAGCAGCTTGTCTAGCGGACTTCAAGAGACCCAGTACTTC. Translation gives CASSLSSGLQETQYF.

This clonotype was picked up many times. J is TRBJ1-1 and V is TRBV2; 9 bases match TRBD1. Germline V CDR1 and CDR2: SNHLY, FYNNEI. The CDR3 has 17 amino acids. V shed 1 base, J shed 4 bases, and the junction held 10 bases outside the gene matches. CDR3 coding DNA: TGTGCCAGCAGTGAAGTGGACCCGGGACAGGGAGGCACTGAAGCTTTCTTT. Protein product: CASSEVDPGQGGTEAFF.

The chain has TRBV6-6 and TRBJ2-7; 7 nucleotides agree with TRBD2. From germline, CDR1 is MNHNY and CDR2 SVGAGI (reference sequence). V dropped 6 bases and J dropped 0; count of bases not matched to a gene: 5. The CDR3 extends over 14 amino acids. CDR3 bases: TGTGCCAGCAGCAGGGAGGGGAGCTCCTACGAGCAGTACTTC. Its protein product is CASSREGSSYEQYF.

This clonotype was seen ten or more times. The rearrangement links TRBV7-9 to TRBJ1-3, with D maybe TRBD1 (5 bases). This CDR3 is 14 amino acids long. Trimming shortened V by 2 bases and J by 4 bases, and 9 bases separated the two germline ends. Germline assignment: CDR1 SEHNR and CDR2 FQNEAQ (reference sequence). The CDR3 DNA is TGTGCCAGCAGCTTACGGGGCGCAGGAAACACCATATATTTT. Translation gives CASSLRGAGNTIYF. Complete variable domain (other parts from reference TRBV7-9 and TRBJ1-3): DTGVSQNPRHKITKRGQNVTFRCDPISEHNRLYWYRQTLGQGPEFLTYFQNEAQLEKSRLLSDRFSAERPKGSFSTLEIQRTEQGDSAMYLCASSLRGAGNTIYFGEGSWLTVV.

This clonotype was picked up many times. The gene calls are TRBV7-9 and TRBJ2-7; the D is unclear. Trimming took 2 bases from V and 3 from J, leaving 14 bases between them. The CDR3 length is 15 residues. Germline assignment: CDR1 SEHNR and CDR2 FQNEAQ (reference sequence). CDR3 in DNA: TGTGCCAGCAGCTTATGGCCTAGTCAGATCTACGAGCAGTACTTC. As protein: CASSLWPSQIYEQYF.

This clonotype occurred many times. This chain joins TRBV19 and TRBJ2-5; a weak D match, TRBD1 (6 bases). This CDR3 comprises 14 residues. The ends were cut back, 0 bases at V and 5 bases at J, with 10 bases in the middle. The germline gives CDR1 LNHDA, CDR2 SQIVND (reference sequence). Written as DNA, the CDR3 is TGTGCCAGTAGTATAGACCAGGGGACGGAGACCCAGTACTTC. It yields the protein CASSIDQGTETQYF.